The 7 T cell receptor beta chains listed next were all sequenced from one sample in a study of shared clonotypes between healthy human individuals. Repertoires were generated with immunoSEQ multiplex PCR, while TCRdb's copy carries only in-frame clones and drops some. The data show 600,000 to 750,000 clones, with over 55% seen just once and more than 1.5% held by the top ten. What was sequenced was memory CD4+ T cells sorted from blood. The subset is: CD45RA-negative fraction. The receptors originated from a woman in her twenties or thirties in good health.

This chain connects TRBV5-4 to TRBJ2-7, with 8 bases that match TRBD1. The V and J ends lost 4 bases and 5 bases, in that order; junction bases with no gene match: 14. This CDR3 comprises 16 residues. Germline V lookup: CDR1 SGHNT, CDR2 YYREEE (reference sequence). The CDR3 is CASSPEPDRVDHEQYF. In DNA form, the CDR3 reads TGTGCCAGCAGCCCCGAACCGGACAGGGTTGACCACGAGCAGTACTTC.

The CDR3 protein is CATSSYRTSVQETQYF. The CDR3 nucleotides read TGTGCCACCAGCAGTTACCGGACTAGCGTGCAAGAGACCCAGTACTTC. V gene TRBV15 combines with J gene TRBJ2-5; TRBD2 agrees at 9 bases. This CDR3 region has 16 residues. The germline gives CDR1 LNHNV, CDR2 YYDKDF (reference sequence). V lost 3 bases and J lost 2; bases outside the gene matches: 7.

The V call is TRBV5-4, the J call TRBJ2-7, with unresolved D. The germline V gene encodes CDR1 SGHNT and CDR2 YYREEE (reference sequence). Trimming removed 0 bases from V and 3 bases from J, with 7 bases in between. This CDR3 is 13 amino acids long. CDR3 nucleotides: TGTGCCAGCAGCTTGGGGTGGGTCTACGAGCAGTACTTC. Residues: CASSLGWVYEQYF.

V and J are TRBV21-1 and TRBJ2-1; the table names TRBD1, a call not compared with the DNA. TRBV21-1 is annotated as a pseudogene. The CDR3 extends over 14 amino acids. For the CDR3, the DNA is TGTGCCAGCAGAAGGACAATAACATACAATGAGCAGTTCTTC. Translation gives CASRRTITYNEQFF.

This clone has at least ten counts. The sample carries other DNA sequences with the same CDR3. The CDR3 DNA sequence: TGTGCCAGCAGCCAACGGACAGTCTCCTACGAGCAGTACTTC. As protein: CASSQRTVSYEQYF. The rearrangement uses TRBV14 and TRBJ2-7; TRBD1 is a possible D gene (6 bases). Germline CDR1 SGHDN, CDR2 FVKESK. V lost 2 bases to trimming and J lost 0 bases, with 8 bases between them. This CDR3 is 14 amino acids long.

The chain recombines TRBV21-1 with TRBJ1-5; TRBD1, the table's D call, lacks a check against the DNA. TRBV21-1 is flagged as a pseudogene. This CDR3 spans 15 amino acids. The CDR3 loop reads CASGPQGQPNQPQHF. The CDR3 nucleotides read TGTGCCAGTGGCCCTCAGGGCCAGCCCAATCAGCCCCAGCATTTT.

This clone was found a few times. The chain links TRBV25-1 to TRBJ2-1; D is perhaps TRBD2 (5 bases). The CDR3 runs 13 residues. CDR1 and CDR2 from the germline V gene are MGHDK and SYGVNS. V was shortened by 5 bases and J by 5 bases, with 10 bases between the two germline ends. The DNA of the CDR3 is TGTGCCAGCAGTCCCCGGACTGACAATGAGCAGTTCTTC. It is translated as CASSPRTDNEQFF.